This T cell receptor beta chain appears in the sequencing data of a study of T cells after yellow fever vaccination. About the research overall: Libraries from low-cell-number fractions were prepared with the SMART-Seq v4 Ultra Low Input RNA kit. Findings and limits, study-wide: Although most clonotypes did not, a small share appeared in both CD4 and CD8 compartments. Most clones from primary vaccination were detected again post-booster (about 95% CD4, roughly 90% CD8).

For this clonotype: Its cognate antigen is unknown.

Conversion of TCR transcripts into cDNA relied on 5'RACE template switching, which added a universal primer site and UMIs. TCRdb ran MiXCR on the 5' RACE reads and lists one entry per CDR3 protein. The table records some 290,000 distinct CDR3 sequences, 9.5% to 12% of them present only once. The sequence derives from a man younger than 35 who received the YFV17D yellow fever vaccine. Specimen: CD4+ T cells sorted from PBMCs, collected 45 days after the yellow fever booster vaccination.

This chain's CDR3 is CSAIPYPSSDTQYF. The DNA of the CDR3 is TGCAGTGCTATACCCTACCCTTCCTCAGATACGCAGTATTTT. The chain joins TRBV20-1 to TRBJ2-3; D is unresolved. Looked up from germline, CDR1 is DFQATT and CDR2 is SNEGSKA (reference sequence). Trimming took off 4 bases at V and 4 bases at J, with 15 bases between the two ends. This CDR3 contains 14 residues.